This TCR beta chain was observed in a study of shared clonotypes between healthy human individuals. Study-wide results and limits: Donor clonotype sharing was expected to depend on sequencing depth. Larger estimated richness was generally seen in naive subsets than in memory subsets.

The CDR3 has 13 amino acids. CDR1 SGHTA and CDR2 FQGNSA come from the germline V gene. The table came from immunoSEQ multiplex PCR; TCRdb's copy has only in-frame clones and leaves some out. This sample has over a million clones; roughly 97% occur once, and the top ten carry 1% to 1.5%. Details on this clone: Its antigen is not identified. The junction does not match germline at one end; this may be a read error.

The clonotype originates from a man aged 25 to 40 in good health. The chain couples TRBV7-2 to TRBJ2-7; tentative D call: TRBD2 (6 bases). Input material: naive CD4+ T cells sorted from blood. Described subset: CD45RA+ positively selected. CDR3 bases: TGTGCCAGCAGCCTAGCGCCAGAATACGAGCAGTACTTC. The encoded protein is CASSLAPEYEQYF.